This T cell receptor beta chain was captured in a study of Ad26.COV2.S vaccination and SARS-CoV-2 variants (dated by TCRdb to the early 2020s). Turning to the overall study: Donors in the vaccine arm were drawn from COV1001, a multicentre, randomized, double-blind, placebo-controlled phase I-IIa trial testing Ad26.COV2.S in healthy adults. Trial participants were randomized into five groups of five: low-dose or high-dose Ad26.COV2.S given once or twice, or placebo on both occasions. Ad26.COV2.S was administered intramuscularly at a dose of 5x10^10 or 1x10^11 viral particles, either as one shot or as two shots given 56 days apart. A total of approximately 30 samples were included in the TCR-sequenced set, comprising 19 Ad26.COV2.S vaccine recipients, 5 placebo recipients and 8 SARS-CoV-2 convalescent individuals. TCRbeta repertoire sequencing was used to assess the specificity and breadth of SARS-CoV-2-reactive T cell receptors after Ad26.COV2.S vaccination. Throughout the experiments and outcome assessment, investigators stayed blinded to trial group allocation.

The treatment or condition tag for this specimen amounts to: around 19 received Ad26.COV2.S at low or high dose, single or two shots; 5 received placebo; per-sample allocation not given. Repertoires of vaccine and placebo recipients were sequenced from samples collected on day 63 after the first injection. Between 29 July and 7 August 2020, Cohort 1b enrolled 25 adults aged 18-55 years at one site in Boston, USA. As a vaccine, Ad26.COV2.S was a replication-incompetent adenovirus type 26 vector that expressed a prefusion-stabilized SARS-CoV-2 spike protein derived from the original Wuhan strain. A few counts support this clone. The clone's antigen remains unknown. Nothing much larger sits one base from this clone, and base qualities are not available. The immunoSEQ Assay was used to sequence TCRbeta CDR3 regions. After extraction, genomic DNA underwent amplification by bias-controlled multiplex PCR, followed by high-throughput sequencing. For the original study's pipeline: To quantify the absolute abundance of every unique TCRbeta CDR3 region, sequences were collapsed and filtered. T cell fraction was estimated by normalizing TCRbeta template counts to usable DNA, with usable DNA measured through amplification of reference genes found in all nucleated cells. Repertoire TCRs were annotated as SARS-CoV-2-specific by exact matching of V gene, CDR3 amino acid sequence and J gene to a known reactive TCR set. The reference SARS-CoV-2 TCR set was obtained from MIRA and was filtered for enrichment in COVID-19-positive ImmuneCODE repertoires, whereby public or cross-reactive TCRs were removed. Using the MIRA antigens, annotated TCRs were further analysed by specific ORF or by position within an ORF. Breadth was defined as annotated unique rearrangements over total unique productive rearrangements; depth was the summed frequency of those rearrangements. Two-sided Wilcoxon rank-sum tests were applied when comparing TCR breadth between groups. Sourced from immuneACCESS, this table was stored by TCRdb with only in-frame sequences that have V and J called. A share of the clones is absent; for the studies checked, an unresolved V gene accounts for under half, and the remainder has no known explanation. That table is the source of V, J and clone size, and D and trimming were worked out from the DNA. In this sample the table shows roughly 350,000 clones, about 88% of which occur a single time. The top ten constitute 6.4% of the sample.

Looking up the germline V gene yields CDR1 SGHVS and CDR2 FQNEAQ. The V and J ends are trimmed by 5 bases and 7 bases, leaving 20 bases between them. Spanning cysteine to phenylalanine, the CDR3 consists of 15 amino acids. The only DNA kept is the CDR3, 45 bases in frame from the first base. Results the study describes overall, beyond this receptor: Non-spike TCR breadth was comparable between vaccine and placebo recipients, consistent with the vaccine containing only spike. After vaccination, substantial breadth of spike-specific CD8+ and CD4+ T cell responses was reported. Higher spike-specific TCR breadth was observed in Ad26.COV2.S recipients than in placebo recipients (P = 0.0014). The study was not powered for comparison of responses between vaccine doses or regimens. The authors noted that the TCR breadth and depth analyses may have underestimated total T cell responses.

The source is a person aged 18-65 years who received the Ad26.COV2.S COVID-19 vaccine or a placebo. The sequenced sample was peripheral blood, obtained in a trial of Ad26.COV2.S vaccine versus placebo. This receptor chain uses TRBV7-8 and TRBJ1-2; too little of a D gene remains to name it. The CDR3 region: CASSPEARGGSGYTF. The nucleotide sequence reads TGTGCCAGCAGCCCGGAGGCTCGCGGCGGGAGTGGCTACACCTTC.